This TCR beta chain is from a study of siplizumab effects on memory and regulatory T cells. In regard to this clone: What it binds is unknown.

The V gene's germline CDR1 is SGDLS and CDR2 YYNGEE. This CDR3 contains 18 residues. After removal of 4 bases from V and 0 bases from J, the junction contained 10 bases not matched to a gene. Using immunoSEQ multiplex PCR, the repertoire was profiled, and TCRdb retains in-frame clones only, with some absent. The sample consists of approximately 94,000 clones, more than 85% of them appearing once. Findings and caveats of the study: Memory cells that were CD4+ and unstimulated gave rise to alloreactive sequences, which siplizumab significantly reduced. Naive T cells seemed more diverse than memory cells; they also seemed major alloresponse contributors.

Sequenced: CD8+ T cells sorted from blood. This TCR came from a human donor in good health. The V and J genes are TRBV9 and TRBJ2-6; 7 bases align to TRBD1. Here the CDR3 DNA reads TGTGCCAGCAGCTCGCCGGGACAGCTCCACTCTGGGGCCAACGTCCTGACTTTC. Protein: CASSSPGQLHSGANVLTF.